This T cell receptor beta chain emerged from a study of T-cell reconstitution after alpha-beta-depleted transplantation in children. The V gene's germline CDR1 is SGHTA and CDR2 FQGNSA. Trimming cost V 8 bases and J 8 bases, with 18 bases left between them. The length of the CDR3 is 13 residues. This clonotype was observed many times. During its preparation, the TCRbeta library received unique molecular identifiers. TCRdb used MiXCR to reprocess the PCR reads, holding one entry per CDR3 protein. The repertoire holds over 400,000 distinct CDR3 sequences, with approximately 13% as singletons. The sequence came from a human donor who donated a stem cell graft to a child with combined immunodeficiency. This specimen was PBMCs from the stem cell graft donor, taken from the stem cell graft. The chain carries TRBV7-2 and TRBJ1-1; D possibly corresponds to TRBD1 (6 bases). The CDR3 is CASGFLGATEAFF. CDR3 sequence (DNA): TGTGCCAGCGGGTTCTTGGGGGCAACCGAAGCTTTCTTT.